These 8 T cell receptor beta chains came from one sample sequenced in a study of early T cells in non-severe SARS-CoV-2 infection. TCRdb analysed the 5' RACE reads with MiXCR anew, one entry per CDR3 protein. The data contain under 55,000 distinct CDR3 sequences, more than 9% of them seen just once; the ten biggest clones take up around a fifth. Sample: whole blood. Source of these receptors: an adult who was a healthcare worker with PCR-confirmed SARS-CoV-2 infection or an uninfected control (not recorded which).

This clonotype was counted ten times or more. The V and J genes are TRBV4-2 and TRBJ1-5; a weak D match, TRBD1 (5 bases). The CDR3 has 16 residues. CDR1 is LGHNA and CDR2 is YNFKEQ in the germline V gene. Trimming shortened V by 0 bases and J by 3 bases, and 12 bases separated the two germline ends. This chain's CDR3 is CASSQEQGSYNQPQHF. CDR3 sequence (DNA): TGTGCCAGCAGCCAAGAGCAGGGTAGCTACAATCAGCCCCAGCATTTT.

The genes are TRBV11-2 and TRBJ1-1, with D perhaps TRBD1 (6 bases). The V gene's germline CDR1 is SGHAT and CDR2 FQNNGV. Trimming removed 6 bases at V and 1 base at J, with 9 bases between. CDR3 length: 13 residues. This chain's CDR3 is CASRLQGNTEAFF. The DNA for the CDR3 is TGTGCCAGCAGGTTACAGGGGAACACTGAAGCTTTCTTT. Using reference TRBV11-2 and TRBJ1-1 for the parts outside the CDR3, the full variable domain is EAGVAQSPRYKIIEKRQSVAFWCNPISGHATLYWYQQILGQGPKLLIQFQNNGVVDDSQLPKDRFSAERLKGVDSTLKIQPAKLEDSAVYLCASRLQGNTEAFFGQGTRLTVV.

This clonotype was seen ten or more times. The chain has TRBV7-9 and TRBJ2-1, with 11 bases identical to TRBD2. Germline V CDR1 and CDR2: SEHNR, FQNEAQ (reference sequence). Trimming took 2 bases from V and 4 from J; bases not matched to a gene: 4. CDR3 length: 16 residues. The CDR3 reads CASSLQTSGIYNEQFF. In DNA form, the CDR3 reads TGTGCCAGCAGCTTACAGACTAGCGGGATATACAATGAGCAGTTCTTC.

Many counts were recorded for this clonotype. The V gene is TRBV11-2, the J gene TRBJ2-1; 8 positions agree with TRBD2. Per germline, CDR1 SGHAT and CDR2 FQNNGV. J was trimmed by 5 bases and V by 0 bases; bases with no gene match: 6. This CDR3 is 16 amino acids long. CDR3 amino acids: CASSLEGTSSHNEQFF. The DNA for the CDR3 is TGTGCCAGCAGCTTAGAGGGGACTAGTTCCCACAATGAGCAGTTCTTC.

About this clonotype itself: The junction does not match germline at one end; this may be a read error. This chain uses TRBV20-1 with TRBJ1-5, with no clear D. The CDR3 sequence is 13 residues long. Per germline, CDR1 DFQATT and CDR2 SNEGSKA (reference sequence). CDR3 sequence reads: CSASSVSSQPQHF. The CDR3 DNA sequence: TGCAGTGCTAGCTCAGTTAGCAGTCAGCCCCAGCATTTT.

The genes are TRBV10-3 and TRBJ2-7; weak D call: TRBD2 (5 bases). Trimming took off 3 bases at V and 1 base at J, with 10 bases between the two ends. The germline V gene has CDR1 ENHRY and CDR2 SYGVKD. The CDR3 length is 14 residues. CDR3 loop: CAISDRRPSYEQYF. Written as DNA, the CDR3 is TGTGCCATCAGTGACCGGAGGCCTTCCTACGAGCAGTACTTC.

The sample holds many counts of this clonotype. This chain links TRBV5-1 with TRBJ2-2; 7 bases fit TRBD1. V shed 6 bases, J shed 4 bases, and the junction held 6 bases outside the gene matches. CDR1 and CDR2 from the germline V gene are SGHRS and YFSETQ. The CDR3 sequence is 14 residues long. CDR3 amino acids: CASNPWDSTGELFF. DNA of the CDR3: TGCGCCAGCAACCCCTGGGACAGCACCGGGGAGCTGTTTTTT.

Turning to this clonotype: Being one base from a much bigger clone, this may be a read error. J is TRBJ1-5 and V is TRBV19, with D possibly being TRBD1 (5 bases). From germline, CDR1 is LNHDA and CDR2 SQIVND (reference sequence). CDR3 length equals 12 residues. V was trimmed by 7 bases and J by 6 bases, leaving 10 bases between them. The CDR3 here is CASTRDGQPQHF. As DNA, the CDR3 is TGTGCCAGTACCAGGGATGGTCAGCCCCAGCATTTT.